The next 27 T cell receptor beta chains were all read from a single sample in a study of cytomegalovirus exposure and HLA in healthy donors. Vbeta (60) and Jbeta (13) primers were used in the PCR. Profiling relied on immunoSEQ multiplex PCR, and the TCRdb table lists in-frame clones only, not all of them. The sample lists roughly 150,000 clones, around 79% occurring once. Sequencing was performed on PBMCs. These receptors originate from a man aged 30 to 45 in good health and CMV-seropositive.

Comment on this clone: This sample includes further DNA sequences coding for the same CDR3. This chain links TRBV11-2 with TRBJ2-7, with TRBD1 matching 8 bases. The germline gives CDR1 SGHAT, CDR2 FQNNGV. There are 15 residues in the CDR3. J gave up 4 bases and V 1 base, and 6 bases lay outside the gene matches. Here the CDR3 DNA reads TGTGCCAGCAGCTTAGTACAGGGGGGTTCGTACGAGCAGTACTTC. This gives the protein CASSLVQGGSYEQYF. Variable domain in full (rest from reference TRBV11-2 and TRBJ2-7): EAGVAQSPRYKIIEKRQSVAFWCNPISGHATLYWYQQILGQGPKLLIQFQNNGVVDDSQLPKDRFSAERLKGVDSTLKIQPAKLEDSAVYLCASSLVQGGSYEQYFGPGTRLTVT.

The chain uses TRBV19 and TRBJ1-5, with a weak D call TRBD1 (5 bases). V lost 4 bases, J lost 5 bases, and 15 bases lay in between. The CDR3 has 15 amino acids. The V gene's germline CDR1 is LNHDA and CDR2 SQIVND (reference sequence). For the CDR3, the DNA is TGTGCCAGTAGTACCAATCGGGGGGGGGATCAGCCCCAGCATTTT. Translation: CASSTNRGGDQPQHF.

The chain combines TRBV7-9 with TRBJ2-7, with 10 bases fitting TRBD2. The CDR3 spans 18 residues. Germline trimming cut 2 bases from V and 5 bases from J; bases unmatched to any gene: 15. Germline V gene sequence: CDR1 SEHNR, CDR2 FQNEAQ (reference sequence). CDR3 DNA: TGTGCCAGCAGCTTACCCCCACGGCTAGCGGGAGTGAGGAACGAGCAGTACTTC. Translating gives CASSLPPRLAGVRNEQYF.

CDR3 in amino acids: CASSSFESHQETQYF. The CDR3 DNA reads TGTGCCAGCAGTTCCTTTGAGAGCCACCAAGAGACCCAGTACTTC. The gene calls are TRBV6-7 and TRBJ2-5; D not resolved. TRBV6-7 is reported as an ORF; its role is uncertain. V lost 4 bases and J lost 0, with 12 bases in between. This CDR3 is built from 15 residues.

J is TRBJ2-2 and V is TRBV30, with D perhaps TRBD1 (5 bases). The CDR3 covers 15 residues. Trimming removed 3 bases at V and 0 bases at J, with 11 bases between. The germline V gene encodes CDR1 GTSNPN and CDR2 SVGIG (reference sequence). The CDR3 loop reads CAWRETGANTGELFF. In nucleotides, the CDR3 is TGTGCCTGGAGAGAAACAGGAGCGAACACCGGGGAGCTGTTTTTT.

The rearrangement joins TRBV4-3 to TRBJ2-4; no reliable D call. Germline V gene data show CDR1 as LGHNA and CDR2 as YSLEER. There are 15 residues in the CDR3. Trimming removed 0 bases from V and 2 bases from J, with 8 bases in between. CDR3 amino acids: CASSQDPGSKNIQYF. The CDR3 DNA is TGCGCCAGCAGCCAAGATCCCGGGTCCAAAAACATTCAGTACTTC.

V usage is TRBV30 and J usage is TRBJ1-5; a possible D gene is TRBD1 (5 bases). CDR3 size: 12 residues. The germline CDR1 and CDR2 sequences are GTSNPN and SVGIG (reference sequence). V was cut by 8 bases and J by 10 bases, with 18 bases left in between. CDR3 loop: CAASQGSGPQHF. The CDR3 DNA is TGTGCCGCCAGCCAGGGCTCTGGACCCCAGCATTTT.

The V call is TRBV18, the J call TRBJ1-5; the D gene is possibly TRBD1 (5 bases). CDR1 is KGHSH and CDR2 is LQKENI in the germline V gene. The CDR3 spans 13 residues. The ends were cut back, 3 bases at V and 7 bases at J, with 10 bases in the middle. The CDR3 reads CASSPGGWQPQHF. The CDR3 DNA is TGTGCCAGCTCACCTGGGGGGTGGCAGCCCCAGCATTTT.

The table lists this clone with a count of one. The rearrangement uses TRBV7-2 and TRBJ2-5, with D possibly matching TRBD1 (7 bases). Trimming pared 3 bases from V and 4 bases from J, leaving 15 bases between. Germline CDR1 reads SGHTA; CDR2 reads FQGNSA. The CDR3 is made up of 15 amino acids. The CDR3 spells CASSLRRGRGETQYF. DNA for the CDR3: TGTGCCAGCAGCTTGAGGAGGGGGCGGGGAGAGACCCAGTACTTC.

This rearrangement joins TRBV18 to TRBJ2-1, with D possibly being TRBD1 (6 bases). Germline CDR1 and CDR2: KGHSH and LQKENI. With 6 bases removed from V and 6 bases from J, the gap between germline ends came to 12 bases. The CDR3 covers 13 residues. The CDR3 DNA reads TGTGCCAGCTCTCCCCAGGGGTTCAATGAGCAGTTCTTC. Protein product: CASSPQGFNEQFF.

The chain employs TRBV7-2 and TRBJ1-4; D not resolved. Per germline, CDR1 SGHTA and CDR2 FQGNSA. The CDR3 covers 15 residues. Trimming took off 5 bases at V and 2 bases at J, with 12 bases between the two ends. CDR3 bases: TGTGCCAGCAGCCCAGGATGGGCGACTAATGAAAAACTGTTTTTT. Its translation: CASSPGWATNEKLFF.

V usage is TRBV9 and J usage is TRBJ2-2; D might be TRBD2 (6 bases). Germline V gene data show CDR1 as SGDLS and CDR2 as YYNGEE. Trimming pared 3 bases from V and 5 bases from J, leaving 11 bases between. This CDR3 comprises 14 residues. This CDR3 is CASSGDLSTGELFF. CDR3 in DNA: TGTGCCAGCAGCGGGGACTTATCTACCGGGGAGCTGTTTTTT.

This clone was observed a single time. This rearrangement joins TRBV5-1 to TRBJ2-2; the D gene is possibly TRBD1 (5 bases). The V and J ends lost 0 bases and 4 bases respectively, with 10 bases between them. The CDR3 covers 15 residues. The germline gives CDR1 SGHRS, CDR2 YFSETQ. The CDR3 loop is CASSLVTAATGELFF. CDR3 coding DNA: TGCGCCAGCAGCTTGGTGACAGCAGCCACCGGGGAGCTGTTTTTT. Drawing the rest from reference TRBV5-1 and TRBJ2-2, the complete variable domain is KAGVTQTPRYLIKTRGQQVTLSCSPISGHRSVSWYQQTPGQGLQFLFEYFSETQRNKGNFPGRFSGRQFSNSRSEMNVSTLELGDSALYLCASSLVTAATGELFFGEGSRLTVL.

V usage is TRBV5-6 and J usage is TRBJ2-7, with D tentatively TRBD1 (6 bases). The CDR3 totals 12 residues. Deletions cut 4 bases from V and 5 bases from J, with 10 bases between. Per germline, CDR1 SGHDT and CDR2 YYEEEE. The CDR3 DNA follows: TGTGCCAGCAGCCCCACAGGGAACGAGCAGTACTTC. This gives the protein CASSPTGNEQYF.

The chain has TRBV7-6 and TRBJ1-3, with TRBD1 as a possible D gene (6 bases). CDR3 length equals 15 residues. CDR1 is SGHVS, CDR2 FNYEAQ, per germline. Trimming pared 5 bases from V and 0 bases from J, leaving 11 bases between. The CDR3 loop reads CASSPGTSSGNTIYF. The CDR3 nucleotides are TGTGCCAGCAGCCCCGGGACAAGCTCTGGAAACACCATATATTTT.

CDR3 nucleotides: TGTGCCAGCAGCGTCCGGACAGGTGATTCACCCCTCCACTTT. Encoded protein: CASSVRTGDSPLHF. The chain joins TRBV9 to TRBJ1-6, with 7 bases lining up with TRBD1. Germline CDR1 is SGDLS and CDR2 is YYNGEE. This CDR3 is 14 amino acids long. With 2 bases clipped from V and 8 bases from J, the junction kept 4 bases outside the gene matches.

The chain has TRBV11-2 and TRBJ2-7, with 7 bases lining up with TRBD1. The germline V gene has CDR1 SGHAT and CDR2 FQNNGV. After removal of 6 bases from V and 4 bases from J, the junction contained 6 bases not matched to a gene. The CDR3 loop spans 13 amino acids. The CDR3 region is CASSQTGLYEQYF. CDR3 nucleotide sequence: TGTGCCAGCAGTCAGACAGGGTTGTACGAGCAGTACTTC.

CDR3 residues: CASSLWTAGPGANVLTF. CDR3 nucleotide sequence: TGTGCCAGCAGCTTATGGACAGCCGGTCCTGGGGCCAACGTCCTGACTTTC. This chain links TRBV11-2 with TRBJ2-6; D might be TRBD1 (6 bases). The V gene's germline CDR1 is SGHAT and CDR2 FQNNGV. This CDR3 is 17 amino acids long. V was pared by 2 bases and J by 2 bases, with 13 bases between.

The J gene is TRBJ1-5, the V gene TRBV28, with 11 bases lining up with TRBD1. CDR3 length: 17 residues. Germline CDR1 MDHEN, CDR2 SYDVKM. Losses at the gene ends were 3 bases for V and 5 bases for J; bases not matched to a gene: 9. The CDR3 protein is CASSFLGQGAFHQPQHF. The DNA of the CDR3 is TGTGCCAGCAGTTTCCTCGGACAGGGGGCGTTCCATCAGCCCCAGCATTTT. Using reference TRBV28 and TRBJ1-5 for the parts outside the CDR3, the full variable domain is DVKVTQSSRYLVKRTGEKVFLECVQDMDHENMFWYRQDPGLGLRLIYFSYDVKMKEKGDIPEGYSVSREKKERFSLILESASTNQTSMYLCASSFLGQGAFHQPQHFGDGTRLSIL.

The rearrangement joins TRBV11-2 to TRBJ2-7; D is unclear. Germline assignment: CDR1 SGHAT and CDR2 FQNNGV. This CDR3 comprises 16 residues. V was trimmed by 5 bases and J by 4 bases, leaving 21 bases between them. CDR3 sequence: CASSRPALPWAYEQYF. The DNA for the CDR3 is TGTGCCAGCAGCCGTCCGGCCCTCCCGTGGGCATACGAGCAGTACTTC.

The chain has TRBV19 and TRBJ1-4; D is perhaps TRBD1 (5 bases). Germline CDR1 reads LNHDA; CDR2 reads SQIVND (reference sequence). The CDR3 runs 14 residues. V lost 3 bases, J lost 7 bases, and 12 bases lay in between. CDR3 residues: CASSILTDSEKLFF. The DNA of the CDR3 is TGTGCCAGTAGTATCCTGACAGATAGTGAAAAACTGTTTTTT.

This chain links TRBV9 with TRBJ2-1; 9 bases fit TRBD2. Germline V lookup: CDR1 SGDLS, CDR2 YYNGEE. V trimming: 0 bases; J trimming: 6 bases; junction bases outside the gene matches: 4. This CDR3 is built from 15 residues. The CDR3 DNA reads TGTGCCAGCAGCGTAGAGAGCGGGGGGACCAATGAGCAGTTCTTC. Protein product: CASSVESGGTNEQFF.

CDR3 sequence: CASSRTGTSGTGELFF. As DNA, the CDR3 is TGTGCCAGCAGCCGAACCGGGACTAGCGGGACCGGGGAGCTGTTTTTT. The chain employs TRBV7-2 and TRBJ2-2; 12 bases line up with TRBD2. The ends lost 5 bases at V and 5 bases at J; junction bases unmatched: 6. There are 16 residues in the CDR3. The germline V gene has CDR1 SGHTA and CDR2 FQGNSA.

This chain uses TRBV9 with TRBJ2-2, with 8 bases that match TRBD1. This CDR3 contains 15 residues. Trimming removed 1 base from V and 6 bases from J; junction bases left unmatched: 5. Germline values: CDR1 SGDLS, CDR2 YYNGEE. The CDR3 DNA is TGTGCCAGCAGCGTACTGGACAGGGCGGCCGGGGAGCTGTTTTTT. Protein product: CASSVLDRAAGELFF.

The chain uses TRBV29-1 and TRBJ2-1; tentatively, D is TRBD2 (5 bases). CDR3 length equals 15 residues. Germline V gene sequence: CDR1 SQVTM, CDR2 ANQGSEA. Trimming shortened V by 3 bases and J by 0 bases, and 12 bases separated the two germline ends. This CDR3 is CSVDLSGSSYNEQFF. CDR3 coding DNA: TGCAGCGTTGATCTAAGCGGCAGCTCCTACAATGAGCAGTTCTTC.

The V and J genes are TRBV5-1 and TRBJ2-1; D call uncertain. Looked up from germline, CDR1 is SGHRS and CDR2 is YFSETQ. This CDR3 comprises 11 residues. Trimming removed 4 bases at V and 5 bases at J, with 4 bases between. CDR3 protein: CASSPDNEQFF. The CDR3 DNA reads TGCGCCAGCAGCCCCGACAATGAGCAGTTCTTC.

In this sample, this clone turned up once. The rearrangement joins TRBV9 to TRBJ2-3, with D uncertain. This CDR3 is 12 amino acids long. Germline V gene sequence: CDR1 SGDLS, CDR2 YYNGEE. V was cut by 3 bases and J by 5 bases, with 7 bases left in between. CDR3 region: CASSAEVDTQYF. DNA for the CDR3: TGTGCCAGCAGCGCAGAGGTAGATACGCAGTATTTT. The whole variable domain, remainder taken from reference TRBV9 and TRBJ2-3, is DSGVTQTPKHLITATGQRVTLRCSPRSGDLSVYWYQQSLDQGLQFLIQYYNGEERAKGNILERFSAQQFPDLHSELNLSSLELGDSALYFCASSAEVDTQYFGPGTRLTVL.